The rows below give T cell receptor beta chains drawn from one sample of a study of CXCR3-negative and CXCR3-positive naive CD8 T cells. TCRdb reprocessed the 5' RACE reads and keeps a single row for each CDR3 protein, giving no DNA. Recorded for this sample: about 140,000 distinct CDR3 sequences. The material sequenced was naive CXCR3+ CD8+ T cells from blood. Receptor source: a human donor in good health. Some clones in this sample may be carry-over from other donors' samples. Both conserved end residues are part of each CDR3.

j_gene,v_gene,CDR3aa
TRBJ1-2,TRBV12-3/TRBV12-4,CASSLSQDLGYTF
TRBJ2-3,TRBV2,CASSETSGYTDTQYF
TRBJ2-7,TRBV29-1,CSVAQGDSYEQYF
TRBJ2-1,TRBV6-5,CASSKSQVLGVLLAIDEKFF
TRBJ2-7,TRBV20-1,CSARNQDSSYEQYF
TRBJ1-1,TRBV14,CASSDTGQVNTEAFF
TRBJ2-2,TRBV7-8,CASSQPRGTGELFF
TRBJ2-3,TRBV20-1,CSADVAGDSTDTQYF
TRBJ1-6,TRBV5-6,CASSPGRSPLHF
TRBJ1-1,TRBV28,CASSSSNTEAFF
TRBJ2-4,TRBV12-3/TRBV12-4,CASSLMGGQNIQYF
TRBJ2-7,TRBV20-1,CSARDSGGTYEQYF